Presented here are 25 T cell receptor beta chains from one specimen sequenced in a study of blood T cell repertoires in COVID-19. Only in-frame clones appear in the TCRdb table, and some are missing; sequencing was by immunoSEQ multiplex PCR. The data hold 120,000 to 150,000 clones, with roughly 90% observed a single time. The sequencing input was PBMCs or T cells enriched from blood (not recorded which). Receptor source: a woman aged 25-40 years with acute COVID-19.

The chain carries TRBV11-2 and TRBJ1-4, with D uncertain. The CDR3 covers 15 residues. CDR1 is SGHAT, CDR2 FQNNGV, per germline. V lost 5 bases and J 0 bases, leaving 10 bases between the germline ends. CDR3 region: CASSQRFATNEKLFF. DNA of the CDR3: TGTGCCAGCAGCCAGAGGTTTGCAACTAATGAAAAACTGTTTTTT.

This clone appeared a few times. V gene TRBV18 combines with J gene TRBJ1-5, with TRBD1 identical over 8 bases. The V segment lost 3 bases and the J segment 4 bases; nucleotides outside the gene matches: 2. Per the germline V gene, CDR1 is KGHSH and CDR2 is LQKENI. This CDR3 comprises 14 residues. The DNA of the CDR3 is TGTGCCAGCTCACCCCAGGGGGCGAATCAGCCCCAGCATTTT. Translation: CASSPQGANQPQHF.

The chain recombines TRBV25-1 with TRBJ1-4; the D is unclear. The length of the CDR3 is 12 residues. Germline loops: CDR1 MGHDK, CDR2 SYGVNS. Trimming took 4 bases from V and 8 from J, leaving 8 bases between them. The chain's CDR3 is CASSGSTEKLFF. CDR3 bases: TGTGCCAGCAGTGGGTCTACGGAAAAACTGTTTTTT. The variable domain in full, completed from reference TRBV25-1 and TRBJ1-4, reads EADIYQTPRYLVIGTGKKITLECSQTMGHDKMYWYQQDPGMELHLIHYSYGVNSTEKGDLSSESTVSRIRTEHFPLTLESARPSHTSQYLCASSGSTEKLFFGSGTQLSVL.

This clone was detected once. The chain combines TRBV7-2 with TRBJ2-5; 8 bases fit TRBD2. After removal of 5 bases from V and 2 bases from J, the junction contained 4 bases not matched to a gene. CDR3 length: 14 amino acids. Germline V CDR1 and CDR2: SGHTA, FQGNSA. In DNA, the CDR3 is TGTGCCAGCAGCCCAGGACTAGCTCAAGAGACCCAGTACTTC. Protein sequence: CASSPGLAQETQYF. Looking up the rest from reference TRBV7-2 and TRBJ2-5 gives the full variable domain: GAGVSQSPSNKVTEKGKDVELRCDPISGHTALYWYRQSLGQGLEFLIYFQGNSAPDKSGLPSDRFSAERTGGSVSTLTIQRTQQEDSAVYLCASSPGLAQETQYFGPGTRLLVL.

This clone was observed a handful of times. V usage is TRBV28 and J usage is TRBJ1-5; tentatively, D is TRBD1 (6 bases). CDR1 and CDR2 from the germline V gene are MDHEN and SYDVKM. The germline V and J ends were trimmed by 8 bases and 2 bases, with 16 bases remaining between them. The CDR3 has 15 amino acids. DNA for the CDR3: TGTGCCAGCCACGCTGCGGGGGCAGGCAATCAGCCCCAGCATTTT. Its translation is CASHAAGAGNQPQHF.

The chain couples TRBV5-4 to TRBJ1-1; TRBD1 aligns across 10 bases. The CDR3 covers 14 residues. CDR1 is SGHNT, CDR2 YYREEE, per germline (reference sequence). V gave up 4 bases and J gave up 4 bases; unmatched junction bases: 4. The DNA of the CDR3 is TGTGCCAGCAGCCGACAGGGGGCAGGCACTGAAGCTTTCTTT. Its translation: CASSRQGAGTEAFF.

V usage is TRBV28 and J usage is TRBJ1-1; 7 bases line up with TRBD1. Germline CDR1 reads MDHEN; CDR2 reads SYDVKM. Losses at the gene ends were 6 bases for V and 3 bases for J; bases not matched to a gene: 7. The CDR3 runs 14 residues. The CDR3 nucleotides are TGTGCCAGCAGAGTAGGGGGCGGTGACACTGAAGCTTTCTTT. It is translated as CASRVGGGDTEAFF.

The chain has TRBV25-1 and TRBJ2-3; 10 positions match TRBD2. The ends lost 6 bases at V and 2 bases at J; junction bases unmatched: 11. CDR3 length: 17 residues. Germline values: CDR1 MGHDK, CDR2 SYGVNS. CDR3: CASRAGGPTGATDTQYF. In DNA form, the CDR3 reads TGTGCCAGCAGAGCGGGAGGGCCGACTGGGGCCACAGATACGCAGTATTTT.

This rearrangement joins TRBV28 to TRBJ2-7; 8 bases match TRBD1. Germline lookup yields CDR1 MDHEN and CDR2 SYDVKM. The trim removed 6 bases at V and 4 bases at J, leaving 11 bases unmatched. This CDR3 comprises 15 residues. In DNA form, the CDR3 reads TGTGCCAGCAGCCGTACAGGGGGGATGTCGTACGAGCAGTACTTC. It encodes CASSRTGGMSYEQYF.

V gene TRBV19 combines with J gene TRBJ2-7; 7 bases are a match to TRBD2. Unmatched junction bases numbered 10, after V lost 3 bases and J lost 2 bases. The CDR3 covers 16 residues. The germline V gene encodes CDR1 LNHDA and CDR2 SQIVND (reference sequence). The CDR3 DNA reads as TGTGCCAGTAGTATCAGGAAGACTAGCCACCCCTACGAGCAGTACTTC. Residues: CASSIRKTSHPYEQYF.

This clone was counted only a few times. V and J are TRBV15 and TRBJ1-2, with D perhaps TRBD1 (6 bases). Trimming took off 5 bases at V and 7 bases at J, with 11 bases between the two ends. Per germline, CDR1 LNHNV and CDR2 YYDKDF (reference sequence). The CDR3 covers 12 residues. CDR3 residues: CATSQTGFGYTF. CDR3 DNA: TGTGCCACCAGCCAAACAGGGTTTGGCTACACCTTC.

For the CDR3, the DNA is TGTGCCAGCAGTTTGTCTGTTAGCTCCTACGAGCAGTACTTC. Residues: CASSLSVSSYEQYF. V and J are TRBV6-5 and TRBJ2-7; D not resolved. Trimming left V 4 bases short and J 0 bases short, with 10 bases between. The CDR3 spans 14 residues. Germline V CDR1 and CDR2: MNHEY, SVGAGI.

The chain has TRBV7-2 and TRBJ2-2, with TRBD2 identical over 9 bases. J was trimmed by 4 bases and V by 5 bases; bases with no gene match: 8. The CDR3 covers 16 residues. CDR1 is SGHTA and CDR2 is FQGNSA in the germline V gene. In nucleotides, the CDR3 is TGTGCCAGCAGCCCCCCAAGCGGGAGGATCACCGGGGAGCTGTTTTTT. This encodes CASSPPSGRITGELFF.

The gene calls are TRBV10-3 and TRBJ2-7; 11 bases line up with TRBD1. The trim removed 7 bases at V and 5 bases at J, leaving 10 bases unmatched. CDR1 and CDR2 from the germline V gene are ENHRY and SYGVKD. This CDR3 has 15 residues. The CDR3 reads CAINGGQGAVDEQYF. In DNA, the CDR3 is TGTGCCATCAACGGTGGACAGGGGGCTGTAGACGAGCAGTACTTC.

The chain has TRBV7-9 and TRBJ2-1; TRBD2 aligns across 16 bases. The germline gives CDR1 SEHNR, CDR2 FQNEAQ (reference sequence). The CDR3 has 18 amino acids. Trimming took 3 bases from V and 2 from J; bases not matched to a gene: 4. The CDR3 is CASSLVGTSGRAYNEQFF. The CDR3 nucleotides are TGTGCCAGCAGCTTGGTCGGGACTAGCGGGAGGGCCTACAATGAGCAGTTCTTC.

This sequence joins TRBV28 and TRBJ1-1; the D is unclear. The V and J ends lost 5 bases and 5 bases respectively, with 15 bases between them. The CDR3 is 14 residues long. Germline CDR1 is MDHEN and CDR2 is SYDVKM. This CDR3 reads CASSAPREGTEAFF. The CDR3 coding sequence is TGTGCCAGCAGTGCACCCCGGGAAGGGACTGAAGCTTTCTTT.

This chain links TRBV28 with TRBJ2-2; D might be TRBD2 (6 bases). In germline, CDR1 is MDHEN, CDR2 SYDVKM. The V and J ends lost 2 bases and 0 bases respectively, with 13 bases between them. The CDR3 sequence is 17 residues long. The CDR3 loop is CASSLVGRETNTGELFF. The CDR3 DNA reads TGTGCCAGCAGTTTAGTTGGGCGGGAAACGAACACCGGGGAGCTGTTTTTT. Combining the CDR3 with reference TRBV28 and TRBJ2-2 gives the whole variable domain DVKVTQSSRYLVKRTGEKVFLECVQDMDHENMFWYRQDPGLGLRLIYFSYDVKMKEKGDIPEGYSVSREKKERFSLILESASTNQTSMYLCASSLVGRETNTGELFFGEGSRLTVL.

This chain's CDR3 is CASSWLAGNEQFF. Here the CDR3 DNA reads TGCGCCAGCAGCTGGCTAGCGGGGAATGAGCAGTTCTTC. The chain joins TRBV5-1 to TRBJ2-1; 9 nucleotides match TRBD2. V lost 3 bases to trimming and J lost 7 bases; unmatched junction nucleotides: 2. The CDR3 covers 13 residues. Germline V lookup: CDR1 SGHRS, CDR2 YFSETQ. The whole variable domain, filled in from reference TRBV5-1 and TRBJ2-1, reads KAGVTQTPRYLIKTRGQQVTLSCSPISGHRSVSWYQQTPGQGLQFLFEYFSETQRNKGNFPGRFSGRQFSNSRSEMNVSTLELGDSALYLCASSWLAGNEQFFGPGTRLTVL.

This chain links TRBV18 with TRBJ1-1; TRBD1 agrees at 8 bases. V gave up 0 bases and J gave up 2 bases; unmatched junction bases: 5. This CDR3 comprises 16 residues. From germline, CDR1 is KGHSH and CDR2 LQKENI. CDR3 protein: CASSPPNGQGNTEAFF. CDR3 DNA: TGTGCCAGCTCACCACCTAACGGACAGGGAAACACTGAAGCTTTCTTT.

The chain's CDR3 is CAWSVAGGKVFNEQFF. The CDR3 nucleotides are TGTGCCTGGAGTGTCGCTGGCGGGAAGGTTTTCAATGAGCAGTTCTTC. The chain joins TRBV30 to TRBJ2-1; maybe TRBD2 (6 bases). Trimming stripped 0 bases from V and 6 bases from J, with 18 bases between. This CDR3 comprises 16 residues. Germline lookup yields CDR1 GTSNPN and CDR2 SVGIG (reference sequence).

This chain links TRBV6-5 with TRBJ2-7, with TRBD2 matching over 7 bases. CDR1 is MNHEY, CDR2 SVGAGI, per germline. The CDR3 is 15 amino acids. Unmatched junction bases numbered 12, after V lost 7 bases and J lost 3 bases. The CDR3, as DNA: TGTGCCAGCAAAAGTTCTAGCGGTGGTTTCTACGAGCAGTACTTC. Translation gives CASKSSSGGFYEQYF.

This chain joins TRBV24-1 and TRBJ1-5; D remains ambiguous. Germline CDR1 is KGHDR and CDR2 is SFDVKD. This CDR3 is 14 amino acids long. V was cut by 0 bases and J by 7 bases, with 9 bases left in between. The CDR3 nucleotides are TGTGCCACCAGTGATTTGGGTGCGGGACAGCCCCAGCATTTT. This codes for CATSDLGAGQPQHF.

The chain combines TRBV6-2 or TRBV6-3 with TRBJ2-2; 8 nucleotides agree with TRBD2. The CDR3 consists of 16 residues. The germline V gene encodes CDR1 MNHEY and CDR2 SVGEGT. The trim removed 5 bases at V and 3 bases at J, leaving 8 bases unmatched. DNA for the CDR3: TGTGCCAGCAGTGGAGAGCGGGAGATGGACACCGGGGAGCTGTTTTTT. This encodes CASSGEREMDTGELFF.

V is TRBV30 and J is TRBJ2-7; 7 nucleotides line up with TRBD1. CDR3 length equals 14 residues. CDR1 is GTSNPN and CDR2 is SVGIG in the germline V gene (reference sequence). J was trimmed by 5 bases and V by 2 bases; bases with no gene match: 9. Here the CDR3 reads CAWSIGAGGHEQYF. CDR3 in DNA: TGTGCCTGGAGTATCGGGGCAGGGGGTCACGAGCAGTACTTC.

The chain employs TRBV7-2 and TRBJ1-2; 10 bases match TRBD1. The CDR3 extends over 16 amino acids. The V segment lost 0 bases and the J segment 6 bases; nucleotides outside the gene matches: 7. CDR1 and CDR2 (germline): SGHTA, FQGNSA. CDR3 protein: CASSLARTGGADGYTF. In DNA form, the CDR3 reads TGTGCCAGCAGCTTAGCCAGGACAGGGGGGGCTGATGGCTACACCTTC.